The 27 T cell receptor beta chains below were found in one sample sequenced in a study of cytomegalovirus exposure and HLA in healthy donors. The primer mix had 60 Vbeta and 13 Jbeta primers. Data came from immunoSEQ multiplex PCR; TCRdb stores just in-frame clones and leaves some out. The sample table includes about 150,000 clones. Sequencing was performed on PBMCs. The receptors shown here come from a man aged 25-45 years in good health and CMV-seronegative.

This chain uses TRBV27 with TRBJ2-7; D unresolved. This CDR3 region has 10 residues. Germline CDR1 MNHEY, CDR2 SMNVEV (reference sequence). Deletions cut 8 bases from V and 1 base from J, with 3 bases between. CDR3 nucleotide sequence: TGTGCCAGCCAATCCTACGAGCAGTACTTC. Its translation: CASQSYEQYF.

The rearrangement links TRBV30 to TRBJ2-3, with TRBD2 matching 10 bases. The CDR3 extends over 15 amino acids. Trimming removed 4 bases from V and 2 bases from J; junction bases left unmatched: 6. Germline values: CDR1 GTSNPN, CDR2 SVGIG (reference sequence). The CDR3 is CAWKTSGKLTDTQYF. The CDR3 bases are TGTGCCTGGAAAACTAGCGGGAAGCTCACAGATACGCAGTATTTT.

V gene TRBV7-9 combines with J gene TRBJ1-1; 7 bases map to TRBD1. Germline loops: CDR1 SEHNR, CDR2 FQNEAQ (reference sequence). This CDR3 is built from 15 residues. V shed 4 bases, J shed 1 base, and the junction held 6 bases outside the gene matches. CDR3 sequence (DNA): TGTGCCAGCAGCTCTCAGGGGGATAGGAACACTGAAGCTTTCTTT. Translated: CASSSQGDRNTEAFF.

V gene TRBV4-2 combines with J gene TRBJ2-2; 7 bases agree with TRBD2. The V gene's germline CDR1 is LGHNA and CDR2 YNFKEQ. The CDR3 loop spans 16 amino acids. V shed 0 bases and J 6 bases; nucleotides not matched to a gene: 7. CDR3 sequence reads: CASSQETSLQSGELFF. DNA of the CDR3: TGTGCCAGCAGCCAAGAGACTAGCTTGCAATCCGGGGAGCTGTTTTTT.

The chain couples TRBV6-6 to TRBJ2-3; D call uncertain. This CDR3 region has 14 residues. Germline V lookup: CDR1 MNHNY, CDR2 SVGAGI (reference sequence). V was cut by 7 bases and J by 1 base, with 12 bases left in between. CDR3 in amino acids: CASIRSLGTDTQYF. Here the CDR3 DNA reads TGTGCCAGCATACGGAGCCTTGGCACAGATACGCAGTATTTT.

The V and J genes are TRBV10-3 and TRBJ1-2; 9 bases match TRBD1. V lost 10 bases, J lost 3 bases, and 6 bases stayed unmatched. Germline CDR1 is ENHRY and CDR2 is SYGVKD. The CDR3 consists of 13 residues. This CDR3 reads CATQGQGDYGYTF. The CDR3, as DNA: TGTGCCACCCAGGGACAGGGAGACTATGGCTACACCTTC.

The rearrangement uses TRBV7-9 and TRBJ1-1, with TRBD1 identical over 7 bases. The germline gives CDR1 SEHNR, CDR2 FQNEAQ (reference sequence). CDR3 length equals 16 residues. Trimming cost V 5 bases and J 0 bases; bases outside gene matches: 9. This CDR3 is CASSPHRGPLNTEAFF. The DNA of the CDR3 is TGTGCCAGCAGCCCTCACAGGGGCCCCCTGAACACTGAAGCTTTCTTT. Together with reference TRBV7-9 and TRBJ1-1, the CDR3 gives the full variable domain: DTGVSQNPRHKITKRGQNVTFRCDPISEHNRLYWYRQTLGQGPEFLTYFQNEAQLEKSRLLSDRFSAERPKGSFSTLEIQRTEQGDSAMYLCASSPHRGPLNTEAFFGQGTRLTVV.

The chain recombines TRBV10-3 with TRBJ2-3; 8 bases are a match to TRBD1. The length of the CDR3 is 19 residues. V was pared by 3 bases and J by 0 bases, with 14 bases of the junction left unmatched. CDR1 and CDR2 (germline): ENHRY, SYGVKD. This CDR3 is CAISDLTGTGHSSTDTQYF. CDR3 nucleotides: TGTGCCATCAGTGACTTAACCGGGACAGGACATTCAAGCACAGATACGCAGTATTTT.

The chain is built from TRBV7-3 and TRBJ2-3; TRBD2 is a possible D gene (6 bases). Deletions cut 5 bases from V and 3 bases from J, with 27 bases between. Germline loops: CDR1 SGHTA, CDR2 FQGTGA. The CDR3 spans 19 residues. The CDR3: CASSLNYRNWAGLTDTQYF. DNA of the CDR3: TGTGCCAGCAGCCTAAATTACCGAAATTGGGCGGGATTAACAGATACGCAGTATTTT.

In DNA form, the CDR3 reads TGTGCCAGCAGCCCAGGACAGGGACCGTTCTTC. This encodes CASSPGQGPFF. The V call is TRBV7-8, the J call TRBJ2-1; TRBD1 agrees at 8 bases. V trimming: 5 bases; J trimming: 15 bases; junction bases outside the gene matches: 6. CDR1 and CDR2 (germline): SGHVS, FQNEAQ. The CDR3 length is 11 residues.

V usage is TRBV30 and J usage is TRBJ2-3, with 13 bases aligning to TRBD2. V gave up 5 bases and J gave up 5 bases; unmatched junction bases: 4. CDR1 and CDR2 (germline): GTSNPN, SVGIG (reference sequence). CDR3 length: 14 residues. The CDR3 region is CAWGLAGDVDTQYF. In DNA, the CDR3 is TGTGCCTGGGGACTAGCGGGAGACGTAGATACGCAGTATTTT.

The chain carries TRBV4-1 and TRBJ2-3; 10 nucleotides agree with TRBD2. The germline V gene has CDR1 MGHRA and CDR2 YSYEKL. The J segment lost 5 bases and the V segment lost 2 bases, leaving 7 bases of the junction unmatched. This CDR3 is built from 16 residues. The CDR3 DNA reads TGCGCCAGCAGCCAACGAGCGGGAGGGCGGGGAGATACGCAGTATTTT. Protein sequence: CASSQRAGGRGDTQYF.

The V call is TRBV7-2, the J call TRBJ2-7; 9 nucleotides line up with TRBD2. The germline gives CDR1 SGHTA, CDR2 FQGNSA. The CDR3 is 18 amino acids. J lost 0 bases, V lost 4 bases, and 13 bases had no gene match. CDR3 coding DNA: TGTGCCAGCAGCTACCAAAGGTCTAGCGGGACCTACTCCTACGAGCAGTACTTC. Translation: CASSYQRSSGTYSYEQYF.

V is TRBV7-8 and J is TRBJ1-5; maybe TRBD1 (6 bases). There are 15 residues in the CDR3. The V end lost 4 bases, the J end lost 0 bases, and 10 bases lay between the germline ends. Germline V gene lookup returns CDR1 SGHVS and CDR2 FQNEAQ. The CDR3 protein is CASSWDIDSNQPQHF. The CDR3 DNA follows: TGTGCCAGCAGCTGGGACATTGATAGCAATCAGCCCCAGCATTTT.

V usage is TRBV2 and J usage is TRBJ1-5; D ambiguous. Trimming took 5 bases from V and 6 from J, leaving 5 bases between them. Germline V gives CDR1 SNHLY, CDR2 FYNNEI. The CDR3 is 11 residues long. The CDR3 nucleotides are TGTGCCAGCAGTCCCGGTCAGCCCCAGCATTTT. Translation: CASSPGQPQHF. Drawing the rest from reference TRBV2 and TRBJ1-5, the complete variable domain is EPEVTQTPSHQVTQMGQEVILRCVPISNHLYFYWYRQILGQKVEFLVSFYNNEISEKSEIFDDQFSVERPDGSNFTLKIRSTKLEDSAMYFCASSPGQPQHFGDGTRLSIL.

V and J are TRBV9 and TRBJ2-3; perhaps TRBD2 as D (6 bases). Germline V gives CDR1 SGDLS, CDR2 YYNGEE. The CDR3 runs to 15 residues. V dropped 4 bases and J dropped 3 bases, with 15 bases sitting between them. CDR3 protein: CASSLTPGTTDTQYF. CDR3 coding DNA: TGTGCCAGCAGCTTGACCCCGGGGACTACAGATACGCAGTATTTT.

The chain uses TRBV10-3 and TRBJ2-2, with TRBD1 matching 12 bases. Germline loops: CDR1 ENHRY, CDR2 SYGVKD. Losses at the gene ends were 10 bases for V and 6 bases for J; bases not matched to a gene: 6. The CDR3 covers 14 residues. CDR3 region: CATRDRGQAGELFF. The DNA for the CDR3 is TGTGCCACCCGGGACAGGGGGCAGGCCGGGGAGCTGTTTTTT.

CDR3 DNA sequence: TGTGCCAGCAGGAAGGGGGCTATCGAAGAGACCCAGTACTTC. Its translation is CASRKGAIEETQYF. V and J are TRBV25-1 and TRBJ2-5; 7 bases fit TRBD1. The trim removed 6 bases at V and 3 bases at J, leaving 7 bases unmatched. This CDR3 spans 14 amino acids. The germline CDR1 and CDR2 sequences are MGHDK and SYGVNS.

The chain joins TRBV10-2 to TRBJ2-2; D remains unclear. Trimming cost V 7 bases and J 1 base, with 7 bases left between them. This CDR3 is 13 amino acids long. Germline CDR1 and CDR2: WSHSY and SAAADI. The CDR3 DNA sequence: TGCGCCAGCACGACGGGGAACACCGGGGAGCTGTTTTTT. It translates to CASTTGNTGELFF.

The chain combines TRBV30 with TRBJ2-4; D is possibly TRBD2 (6 bases). The CDR3 has 16 amino acids. The germline V gene has CDR1 GTSNPN and CDR2 SVGIG (reference sequence). V was pared by 2 bases and J by 0 bases, with 14 bases between. The CDR3 loop reads CAWSWGGNLAKNIQYF. The DNA for the CDR3 is TGTGCCTGGAGTTGGGGCGGGAATTTAGCCAAAAACATTCAGTACTTC.

The chain recombines TRBV7-8 with TRBJ2-7, with D perhaps TRBD1 (5 bases). This CDR3 spans 14 amino acids. Per the germline V gene, CDR1 is SGHVS and CDR2 is FQNEAQ. The ends were cut back, 0 bases at V and 6 bases at J, with 12 bases in the middle. For the CDR3, the DNA is TGTGCCAGCAGCTTAGCGACTGTCCAGGGCGAGCAGTACTTC. This encodes CASSLATVQGEQYF.

J is TRBJ1-1 and V is TRBV5-1, with a tentative D call TRBD1 (6 bases). V gave up 4 bases and J gave up 7 bases, with 14 bases separating them. The CDR3 has 13 amino acids. The germline V gene encodes CDR1 SGHRS and CDR2 YFSETQ. In DNA, the CDR3 is TGCGCCAGCAGCCTAAACAGGGATCGTGAAGCTTTCTTT. Translated, it gives CASSLNRDREAFF.

The genes are TRBV9 and TRBJ2-7, with 13 positions matching TRBD2. Per germline, CDR1 SGDLS and CDR2 YYNGEE. V gave up 3 bases and J gave up 6 bases; unmatched junction bases: 6. This CDR3 contains 15 residues. CDR3 in amino acids: CASSALAGGPIEQYF. CDR3 DNA sequence: TGTGCCAGCAGCGCACTAGCGGGAGGGCCCATCGAGCAGTACTTC.

The chain combines TRBV10-3 with TRBJ2-7; 7 bases line up with TRBD1. CDR1 and CDR2 (germline): ENHRY, SYGVKD. After removal of 6 bases from V and 1 base from J, the junction contained 6 bases not matched to a gene. This CDR3 region has 14 residues. The CDR3 coding sequence is TGTGCCATCAGGCCGGGACAGACTTCCTACGAGCAGTACTTC. It encodes CAIRPGQTSYEQYF.

This chain uses TRBV5-4 with TRBJ2-7; TRBD1 agrees at 7 bases. This CDR3 is built from 13 residues. Per germline, CDR1 SGHNT and CDR2 YYREEE (reference sequence). V was clipped by 4 bases and J by 3 bases; unmatched bases: 4. DNA for the CDR3: TGTGCCAGCAGCCCGGGACAGATCTACGAGCAGTACTTC. Its protein is CASSPGQIYEQYF.

The genes are TRBV5-1 and TRBJ1-4, with a tentative D call TRBD1 (6 bases). Germline CDR1 is SGHRS and CDR2 is YFSETQ. V gave up 2 bases and J gave up 5 bases, with 10 bases separating them. The CDR3 consists of 14 residues. Written as DNA, the CDR3 is TGCGCCAGCAGCTTACAGGGACCCAATGAAAAACTGTTTTTT. Translated: CASSLQGPNEKLFF. Full variable domain (outside the CDR3, taken from reference TRBV5-1 and TRBJ1-4): KAGVTQTPRYLIKTRGQQVTLSCSPISGHRSVSWYQQTPGQGLQFLFEYFSETQRNKGNFPGRFSGRQFSNSRSEMNVSTLELGDSALYLCASSLQGPNEKLFFGSGTQLSVL.

The chain carries TRBV5-1 and TRBJ2-1; 11 positions match TRBD2. The V gene's germline CDR1 is SGHRS and CDR2 YFSETQ. The CDR3 contains 14 residues. Trimming cost V 4 bases and J 6 bases; bases outside gene matches: 3. This chain's CDR3 is CASSLSGRANEQFF. In nucleotides, the CDR3 is TGCGCCAGCAGCCTTAGCGGGAGGGCCAATGAGCAGTTCTTC.